The source of this TCR beta chain is a study of T cells after yellow fever vaccination. V lost 0 bases and J lost 2, with 14 bases in between. Germline values: CDR1 ENHRY, CDR2 SYGVKD. This CDR3 has 16 residues. This clonotype appeared many times. UMIs were added to TCR cDNA along with a universal primer site when it was made by 5'RACE template switching. TCRdb independently ran MiXCR on the 5' RACE reads; one entry per CDR3 protein. This table has about 320,000 distinct CDR3 sequences, roughly 4.3% appearing once. The TCR sequence derives from a man between 18 and 35 years old who received the YFV17D yellow fever vaccine. This chain uses TRBV10-3 with TRBJ2-7; D uncertain. The specimen was PBMCs, collected 15 days after the yellow fever booster vaccination. The CDR3 sequence: CAISESDKPLTYEQYF. Written as DNA, the CDR3 is TGTGCCATCAGTGAGTCAGACAAGCCTCTCACCTACGAGCAGTACTTC.